Listed below are T cell receptor beta chains from one sample, sequenced in a study of OX40 agonist ivuxolimab in advanced cancers. Clones were read by immunoSEQ multiplex PCR, and TCRdb kept only the in-frame ones, dropping some. The table has almost 80,000 clones, around 90% seen once. Source: CD4+ or CD8+ T cells sorted from blood, taken in a trial of the OX40 agonist ivuxolimab. These receptors all stem from an adult with an advanced solid tumor such as melanoma, head and neck, liver or kidney cancer. CDR3s include the opening cysteine and the closing phenylalanine or tryptophan. Each record gives: clone size, D gene, J gene, V gene, CDR3 DNA, CDR3 protein. D genes are given only for firm matches. Size is stated for part of the rows, as once, few or many counts, or as a class when the clone is expanded.

NA NA TRBJ2-1 TRBV18 TGTGCCAGCTCACAACCCCAGGGGAATGAGCAGTTCTTC CASSQPQGNEQFF
NA NA TRBJ1-2 TRBV18 TGTGCCAGCTCACCACGACCGGGTCGATATTATGGCTACACCTTC CASSPRPGRYYGYTF
NA TRBD2 TRBJ2-2 TRBV12-5 TGTGCTAGTGGTACCGGACTAGCGGGGACCGGGGAGCTGTTTTTT CASGTGLAGTGELFF
few NA TRBJ1-1 TRBV7-9 TGTGCCAGCAGCTTAGTCTCAGGGAAGAACACTGAAGCTTTCTTT CASSLVSGKNTEAFF
NA NA TRBJ2-7 TRBV6-1 TGTGCCAGCAGTGACAGGGGCTTGGGGTACGAGCAGTACTTC CASSDRGLGYEQYF
NA TRBD2 TRBJ2-4 TRBV19 TGTGCCAGTTCCCAGCGGGGAGTAGCCAAAAACATTCAGTACTTC CASSQRGVAKNIQYF
NA TRBD1 TRBJ1-1 TRBV15 TGTGCCACCACTCTGGGACAGGGGAACACTGAAGCTTTCTTT CATTLGQGNTEAFF
NA TRBD2 TRBJ2-1 TRBV29-1 TGCAGCGTTGGGACTAGCGGATACTCCTACAATGAGCAGTTCTTC CSVGTSGYSYNEQFF
once NA TRBJ2-1 TRBV11-3 TGTGCCAGCCGCCCCAACGCGGGTTACAATGAGCAGTTCTTC CASRPNAGYNEQFF
few NA TRBJ2-1 TRBV11-2 TGTGCCAGCAGCTTAGATACAGCGAAGTTCAATGAGCAGTTCTTC CASSLDTAKFNEQFF
NA NA TRBJ2-1 TRBV7-6 TGTGCCAGCAGCGTTAGGAGCGATGAGCAGTTCTTC CASSVRSDEQFF
NA TRBD1 TRBJ1-3 TRBV19 TGTGCCAGTAGTATTCACAGGGGGCAAAGTTCTGGAAACACCATATATTTT CASSIHRGQSSGNTIYF
NA TRBD1 TRBJ1-2 TRBV15 TGTGCCACCAGCGGGACAGGGGGCTATGGCTACACCTTC CATSGTGGYGYTF
NA NA TRBJ1-1 TRBV19 TGTGCCAGTAGTACGACCGTCATGAACACTGAAGCTTTCTTT CASSTTVMNTEAFF
once NA TRBJ2-1 TRBV19 TGTGCCAGTAGTATCTTTCTTTTCGGCAGGGGGGGGAATGAGCAGTTCTTC CASSIFLFGRGGNEQFF